This entry lists 23 T cell receptor beta chains sequenced from one sample in a study of cytomegalovirus exposure and HLA in healthy donors. Sequencing used immunoSEQ multiplex PCR; TCRdb keeps in-frame clones, though not all of them. The table has 100,000 to 150,000 clones, roughly nine tenths seen once; the top ten hold 1% to 1.5%. Sequencing input: PBMCs. The receptor set was obtained from a woman younger than 30 in good health and CMV-seronegative.

The rearrangement uses TRBV21-1 and TRBJ1-2; the DNA was not used to check the table's D call, TRBD1. TRBV21-1 is deemed a pseudogene. CDR3 length: 15 residues. DNA for the CDR3: TGTGCCAGCAGCAAAGCGCCCAGGTGCGACTATGGCTACACCTTC. This gives the protein CASSKAPRCDYGYTF.

This clone was seen just once. The chain carries TRBV2 and TRBJ1-4, with no clear D. Trimming took off 8 bases at V and 7 bases at J, with 17 bases between the two ends. CDR1 is SNHLY, CDR2 FYNNEI, per germline. CDR3 length: 14 amino acids. The CDR3: CASWSSGSGEKLFF. The DNA for the CDR3 is TGTGCCAGCTGGTCTTCGGGGAGTGGTGAAAAACTGTTTTTT.

This rearrangement joins TRBV5-1 to TRBJ2-5, with 7 bases that match TRBD2. V shed 0 bases, J shed 1 base, and the junction held 0 bases outside the gene matches. Germline loops: CDR1 SGHRS, CDR2 YFSETQ. This CDR3 spans 14 amino acids. The DNA for the CDR3 is TGCGCCAGCAGCTTGGCTAGCGGCCAAGAGACCCAGTACTTC. This sequence encodes CASSLASGQETQYF.

The CDR3 here is CASSLEGYSGNTIYF. For the CDR3, the DNA is TGCGCCAGCAGCTTGGAGGGGTACTCTGGAAACACCATATATTTT. The chain joins TRBV5-1 to TRBJ1-3, with D tentatively TRBD1 (5 bases). CDR1 and CDR2 (germline): SGHRS, YFSETQ. The CDR3 has 15 amino acids. V was trimmed by 0 bases and J by 0 bases, leaving 7 bases between them.

This rearrangement joins TRBV6-5 to TRBJ2-7, with 7 bases fitting TRBD1. V shed 0 bases, J shed 7 bases, and the junction held 9 bases outside the gene matches. The germline V gene encodes CDR1 MNHEY and CDR2 SVGAGI. The CDR3 has 15 amino acids. CDR3 protein: CASSYSTGPAWEQYF. The CDR3 DNA reads TGTGCCAGCAGTTACTCGACAGGGCCGGCCTGGGAGCAGTACTTC.

The rearrangement uses TRBV5-5 and TRBJ1-1; 9 nucleotides align to TRBD1. CDR3 size: 16 residues. Germline V gene lookup returns CDR1 SGHKS and CDR2 YYEKEE (reference sequence). V dropped 4 bases and J dropped 4; count of bases not matched to a gene: 11. Here the CDR3 DNA reads TGTGCCAGCAGCACCCGGGACAGGGTTTGGAGCACTGAAGCTTTCTTT. Amino acid sequence: CASSTRDRVWSTEAFF.

V is TRBV2 and J is TRBJ1-5; D call uncertain. The V and J ends lost 3 bases and 0 bases respectively, with 6 bases between them. This CDR3 has 14 residues. Looked up from germline, CDR1 is SNHLY and CDR2 is FYNNEI. The DNA of the CDR3 is TGTGCCAGCAGTGATTCGGGTAGCAATCAGCCCCAGCATTTT. Protein product: CASSDSGSNQPQHF.

The rearrangement joins TRBV2 to TRBJ1-2; D possibly corresponds to TRBD1 (5 bases). CDR1 and CDR2 (germline): SNHLY, FYNNEI. Trimming took off 5 bases at V and 13 bases at J, with 20 bases between the two ends. The CDR3 extends over 13 amino acids. This CDR3 is CASSSSGRGVTTF. CDR3 nucleotides: TGTGCCAGCAGTTCGTCAGGCCGGGGGGTAACCACCTTC. Full variable domain (missing parts from reference TRBV2 and TRBJ1-2): EPEVTQTPSHQVTQMGQEVILRCVPISNHLYFYWYRQILGQKVEFLVSFYNNEISEKSEIFDDQFSVERPDGSNFTLKIRSTKLEDSAMYFCASSSSGRGVTTFGSGTRLTVV.

This rearrangement joins TRBV7-9 to TRBJ1-6; TRBD1 matches 8 bases. Germline V lookup: CDR1 SEHNR, CDR2 FQNEAQ (reference sequence). V was pared by 5 bases and J by 10 bases, with 7 bases of the junction left unmatched. CDR3 length equals 14 residues. The CDR3 nucleotides read TGTGCCAGCAGCCTGGGACAGGAGTGGTCACCCCTCCACTTT. Amino acids: CASSLGQEWSPLHF.

As concerns this clone: The sample carries other DNA sequences with the same CDR3. The V call is TRBV5-1, the J call TRBJ1-1, with 7 bases fitting TRBD1. The CDR3 is made up of 14 amino acids. Germline V gives CDR1 SGHRS, CDR2 YFSETQ. The ends lost 5 bases at V and 0 bases at J; junction bases unmatched: 4. The DNA for the CDR3 is TGCGCCAGCAGTTCGGGACAGATGAACACTGAAGCTTTCTTT. Amino acids: CASSSGQMNTEAFF.

This clone has just one count. This chain joins TRBV5-6 and TRBJ1-3; D gene uncertain. The CDR3 runs to 15 residues. Germline-derived CDR1 and CDR2 are SGHDT and YYEEEE. With 5 bases removed from V and 0 bases from J, the gap between germline ends came to 12 bases. The CDR3 DNA reads as TGTGCCAGCAGAGGAGGACGTGCCTCTGGAAACACCATATATTTT. Translation gives CASRGGRASGNTIYF. The full variable domain, with the rest looked up from reference TRBV5-6 and TRBJ1-3, is DAGVTQSPTHLIKTRGQQVTLRCSPKSGHDTVSWYQQALGQGPQFIFQYYEEEERQRGNFPDRFSGHQFPNYSSELNVNALLLGDSALYLCASRGGRASGNTIYFGEGSWLTVV.

The chain recombines TRBV7-2 with TRBJ2-1, with a tentative D call TRBD2 (7 bases). Germline lookup yields CDR1 SGHTA and CDR2 FQGNSA. The CDR3 covers 15 residues. V was cut by 4 bases and J by 7 bases, with 17 bases left in between. The chain's CDR3 is CASSWSMRGGNEQFF. DNA of the CDR3: TGTGCCAGCAGCTGGTCTATGAGGGGGGGGAATGAGCAGTTCTTC.

V is TRBV5-1 and J is TRBJ1-1; 8 nucleotides match TRBD1. The CDR3 covers 14 residues. The trim removed 4 bases at V and 1 base at J, leaving 3 bases unmatched. Germline CDR1 reads SGHRS; CDR2 reads YFSETQ. In nucleotides, the CDR3 is TGCGCCAGCAGCCCGGACAGGGCGAACACTGAAGCTTTCTTT. This sequence encodes CASSPDRANTEAFF.

This chain joins TRBV29-1 and TRBJ2-7; D is perhaps TRBD1 (6 bases). The CDR3 consists of 15 residues. CDR1 SQVTM and CDR2 ANQGSEA come from the germline V gene. V lost 6 bases and J lost 0, with 18 bases in between. CDR3 sequence: CSVSAGQGSSYEQYF. The CDR3 DNA follows: TGCAGCGTCTCCGCCGGGCAGGGGAGCTCCTACGAGCAGTACTTC.

The CDR3 region is CASSQVTGTGELFF. The CDR3 DNA reads TGCGCCAGCAGCCAAGTTACGGGGACCGGGGAGCTGTTTTTT. The chain joins TRBV4-1 to TRBJ2-2; possible D gene TRBD2, 5 bases. V was trimmed by 1 base and J by 5 bases, leaving 8 bases between them. In germline, CDR1 is MGHRA, CDR2 YSYEKL. This CDR3 has 14 residues.

V is TRBV9 and J is TRBJ1-1; 7 positions match TRBD1. V shed 7 bases, J shed 6 bases, and the junction held 12 bases outside the gene matches. This CDR3 spans 14 amino acids. Per the germline V gene, CDR1 is SGDLS and CDR2 is YYNGEE. As DNA, the CDR3 is TGTGCCAGCGGGACAGCCCTTTCGGGGGCTGAAGCTTTCTTT. This translates into CASGTALSGAEAFF. Full variable domain (outside the CDR3, taken from reference TRBV9 and TRBJ1-1): DSGVTQTPKHLITATGQRVTLRCSPRSGDLSVYWYQQSLDQGLQFLIQYYNGEERAKGNILERFSAQQFPDLHSELNLSSLELGDSALYFCASGTALSGAEAFFGQGTRLTVV.

Written as DNA, the CDR3 is TGTGCCAGCAGCCGCCTCGTCGGGGGGGCGACAGATACGCAGTATTTT. As protein: CASSRLVGGATDTQYF. This chain uses TRBV7-6 with TRBJ2-3; the match to TRBD2 covers 8 bases. The CDR3 sequence is 16 residues long. In germline, CDR1 is SGHVS, CDR2 FNYEAQ. J lost 3 bases, V lost 5 bases, and 10 bases had no gene match. The variable domain in full, completed from reference TRBV7-6 and TRBJ2-3, reads GAGVSQSPRYKVTKRGQDVALRCDPISGHVSLYWYRQALGQGPEFLTYFNYEAQQDKSGLPNDRFSAERPEGSISTLTIQRTEQRDSAMYRCASSRLVGGATDTQYFGPGTRLTVL.

The J gene is TRBJ1-1, the V gene TRBV5-5, with D possibly TRBD1 on 6 matching bases. CDR3 length: 15 residues. The germline gives CDR1 SGHKS, CDR2 YYEKEE (reference sequence). V was shortened by 5 bases and J by 1 base, with 15 bases between the two germline ends. The CDR3 region is CASRRVRQENTEAFF. CDR3 nucleotide sequence: TGTGCCAGCAGGCGCGTCCGACAGGAGAACACTGAAGCTTTCTTT.

With respect to this clone: The sample carries other DNA sequences with the same CDR3. The CDR3 here is CASSLAGGETQYF. CDR3 nucleotide sequence: TGTGCCAGCAGCTTAGCGGGGGGGGAGACCCAGTACTTC. The J gene is TRBJ2-5, the V gene TRBV7-9; 7 bases fit TRBD2. Germline V CDR1 and CDR2: SEHNR, FQNEAQ (reference sequence). The CDR3 totals 13 residues. The junction had 0 bases not matched to a gene; V was cut back by 0 bases and J by 5 bases.

The chain is built from TRBV11-3 and TRBJ1-3; 7 bases line up with TRBD1. Per germline, CDR1 SGHNT and CDR2 YENEEA. Trimming cost V 3 bases and J 0 bases; bases outside gene matches: 2. The CDR3 runs to 15 residues. CDR3 DNA sequence: TGTGCCAGCAGCTTGGGACAGCTCTCTGGAAACACCATATATTTT. This codes for CASSLGQLSGNTIYF.

The genes are TRBV7-9 and TRBJ2-1, with 8 bases identical to TRBD2. With 2 bases clipped from V and 2 bases from J, the junction kept 11 bases outside the gene matches. In germline, CDR1 is SEHNR, CDR2 FQNEAQ (reference sequence). The CDR3 sequence is 18 residues long. The CDR3 region is CASSLPTRGGKAYNEQFF. CDR3 sequence (DNA): TGTGCCAGCAGCTTACCCACCCGGGGGGGAAAAGCCTACAATGAGCAGTTCTTC.

The rearrangement uses TRBV14 and TRBJ1-1, with 8 nucleotides matching TRBD1. The germline V gene has CDR1 SGHDN and CDR2 FVKESK. The V and J ends lost 4 bases and 5 bases, in that order; junction bases with no gene match: 3. This CDR3 region has 13 residues. The CDR3 here is CASSLQGGTEAFF. The DNA of the CDR3 is TGTGCCAGCAGCCTACAGGGGGGAACTGAAGCTTTCTTT.

The chain links TRBV2 to TRBJ2-2; unclear D gene. Trimming pared 5 bases from V and 1 base from J, leaving 11 bases between. The V gene's germline CDR1 is SNHLY and CDR2 FYNNEI. This CDR3 has 15 residues. This chain's CDR3 is CASSPTEQNTGELFF. The CDR3, as DNA: TGTGCCAGCAGTCCTACAGAGCAGAACACCGGGGAGCTGTTTTTT.